The TCR beta chain under discussion was sequenced for a study of cytomegalovirus exposure and HLA in healthy donors (dated by TCRdb to 2016 to 2017). Study-wide context: An earlier analysis of several hundred of the donors reported 276 Gb of sequence data and 95 million to 140 million unique TCR beta sequences obtained from about 180 million T cells. Approximately 300 gigabases of sequencing data and approximately 91 million unique TCR sequences made up an early release that covered 640 HLA-typed donors. Of the 398 genotyped donors, around 81% fell in the genetic ancestry cluster associated with self-reported Caucasian donors. The study aimed to test whether signatures of past pathogen exposure could be identified by cataloging public T cell receptors. The study profiled the T cell repertoires of under 700 subjects by immunosequencing and related them to cytomegalovirus serostatus. A separate validation cohort of over a hundred different subjects was used in addition to the roughly 700-subject first cohort. The study combined high-throughput TCR immunosequencing, statistical association of individual TCRs with disease status, and machine learning to predict cytomegalovirus infection status. A later analysis re-examined previously published TCR beta repertoires from roughly 720 donors and added high-resolution HLA genotyping to investigate patterns of TCR occurrence. Rather than drawing on any new phenotypic data, the later analysis identified candidate immune exposures from TCR beta sequences and the way those sequences occurred across donors. To decide whether each TCR beta V gene segment behaved as functional or pseudogenic, an earlier analysis of 587 of the donors relied on high-throughput TCR beta sequencing. Alongside the repertoire data, information on donor age, sex, ethnicity and CMV serostatus was compiled. A later genetic analysis used genome-wide SNP genotypes for about 65% of the 666 donors, treating that subset as a discovery cohort. All discovery cohort repertoires had been generated using a single sequencing platform. Both class I and class II loci were covered by HLA typing, at four-digit resolution. The number of donors typed differed by locus, with about 629-630 for A, B, C, DRB1 and DQB1, roughly 520 for DQA1, about 610 for DPA1, and 450 to 480 for DPB1. Roughly 5 DR-DQ haplotypes were handled as single units for association and clustering, since linkage in the cohort was strong. On average, roughly 250,000 unique TCR beta nucleotide sequences were sequenced per donor among some 430 genotyped donors of the cohort, with about 17% of those sequences being non-productive. Study-wide conclusions, independent of this receptor: According to the authors, the approach could potentially be generalized to other disease states and immunological phenotypes. Presence/absence analyses assumed roughly uniform sequencing depth across donors, an assumption that may not hold. Because counts were too low, approximately 18 rarely observed V segments, including chromosome 9 orphons, were excluded from the earlier analysis of under 650 of the donors. Three of the identified cytomegalovirus-associated TCR beta chains were confirmed in vitro to be specific for cytomegalovirus antigens. Some IMGT-functional V segments, including TRBV6-2 and TRBV6-3, could not be told apart with the 87-base-pair reads, so those segments were excluded. A further reported finding was that TCR beta sequences accurately predicted the HLA-A and HLA-B alleles for most subjects in the first cohort. A later genetic analysis reported fewer N-insertions in productive TCRs among donors in an Asian-associated ancestry cluster than the roughly 690-donor mean. Immune exposure information for the cohort was limited to CMV serostatus. According to a later analysis, most CMV-associated TCR beta chains appeared to be HLA-restricted, and the HLA associations seemed to be driven largely by CMV exposure. While some public TCRs were present in many individuals, most TCR sequences turned up only very rarely across donors. In an earlier analysis of roughly 500 of the donors, most TCR beta V segments appeared in productive rearrangements about 90% or about 30% of the time, broadly matching IMGT annotations. This cohort had only TCR beta chains sequenced, and the lack of alpha or paired-chain data limited which features could be detected. The study gave a list of more than 150 TCR beta chains associated with cytomegalovirus. A later genetic analysis associated a missense DCLRE1C variant with V-gene and J-gene trimming of TCR beta chains, and an independent cohort replicated the association. Cytomegalovirus status was reported to be diagnosed by the classifier with high specificity and sensitivity in both the original and validation cohorts. Correlated functional status among segregating V segments might be attributable to linkage disequilibrium, but an unknown experimental factor could not be ruled out. A cluster of highly shared sequence variants was judged likely to represent a technical artifact of the sequencing pipeline. Compared with equally common non-associated chains, HLA-associated TCR beta chains in a later analysis were more clonally expanded and had lower generation probabilities. Because some donors lacked HLA typing at each locus, the association tests relied only on the typed subset. In a later analysis, several top co-occurrence clusters were reported to appear linked to parvovirus B19, influenza, CMV and Epstein-Barr virus. Assigning TCR associations to individual alleles was difficult when HLA alleles, especially DR and DQ, strongly co-occurred. According to a later analysis, TCR association rates differed among HLA loci, with DRB1 alleles showing the most associated TCRs and HLA-C alleles showing the fewest. Specific HLA alleles were associated with about 17,000 TCR beta sequences at a false discovery rate of 0.05 in a later analysis.

This clone has more than one count but fewer than ten. No antigen is known for it. No much larger clonotype is one base removed from it; base qualities were not supplied. Other DNA sequences in the sample encode the same CDR3. The germline V gene (reference sequence) provides CDR1 SEHNR and CDR2 FQNEAQ. CDR3 length: 12 amino acids, cysteine to phenylalanine. The DNA shown is the 36-base CDR3, in frame from base 1. V loses 5 bases, J loses 0 bases, and the germline ends lie 5 bases apart. In total, over 600 healthy bone marrow donors made up the cohort. Cohort members were all nominally healthy when sampled, although unrecorded immune exposures were likely present. The donor was CMV seropositive and was included in the group of some 290 seropositive cohort members. Each donor provided a peripheral blood sample, and peripheral blood mononuclear cells were used for TCR beta sequencing. Genomic DNA was extracted from the blood cell samples with the Qiagen DNeasy Blood Extraction Kit.

Library preparation used the immunoSEQ multiplex PCR assay. For the multiplex PCR, a mixture combining 60 forward primers for TCR Vbeta segments and 13 reverse primers for TCR Jbeta segments was used. Amplification of the CDR3 region of rearranged TCR beta genes was performed with a multiplex PCR assay on genomic DNA. The Illumina HiSeq System was used to sequence the amplified TCR beta libraries as 87-base-pair reads. The authors' analysis ran thus. Across the 700 or so repertoires, a later analysis counted tens of millions of unique TCR beta chains, approximately 12 million of which were shared by at least two donors. To remove PCR and sequencing errors, raw reads were error-corrected and collapsed into unique sequences using a nearest-neighbor algorithm that merged closely related sequences. To assign V, D and J gene segments, CDR3 sequences were aligned to IMGT reference sequences. For a sequence to be retained, a match of at least six nucleotides to both a V gene segment and a J gene segment was required. Rearrangements were classified as productive when the CDR3 lacked stop codons and remained in frame with V and J, and all other rearrangements were classified as non-productive. CDR3 was defined by IMGT convention, running from the second conserved V-encoded cysteine to the conserved J-encoded phenylalanine. The earlier analysis of roughly 590 of the donors excluded sequences that lacked an unambiguous match to a single V gene segment. An earlier analysis of roughly 590 of the donors called V segments functional above 56.7% productive rearrangements and segregating when the between-donor standard deviation exceeded 5%. To diagnose cytomegalovirus status from the catalog of TCR beta chain sequences, a statistical classification framework was built. In a later analysis, V and J genes were assigned by comparing TCR nucleotide sequences against IMGT/GENE-DB human TR gene sequences. A later analysis assigned CDR3 sequences and most-parsimonious VDJ recombination scenarios with the TCRdist pipeline. A later analysis defined each TCR beta chain by its CDR3 amino acid sequence plus V-gene family, and excluded reads lacking a unique V-gene family. To address suspected cross-contamination and a sequencing artifact, a later analysis removed roughly 640 highly shared, low-generation-probability nucleotide sequences. A later analysis calculated a clonal expansion index for each public chain from normalized within-repertoire ranks of inferred template counts. In a later analysis, generation probabilities were computed using a VDJ recombination model fitted to out-of-frame rearrangements, and the results were checked against IGoR. Hypergeometric tests were used in a later analysis to score TCR-TCR, TCR-HLA and TCR-CMV co-occurrence, with a repertoire-size bias correction applied to the TCR pairs. A later analysis estimated false discovery rates by permuting HLA or CMV assignments 20 times. In a later analysis, co-occurring TCRs were grouped using DBSCAN, and TCRdist sequence similarity was added for clustering within HLA-allele-positive subsets. Co-occurrence clustering excluded repertoires with fewer than 30,000 or more than 120,000 public chains, plus five with anomalous nucleotide sharing. TCRdb's version of the immuneACCESS table is confined to in-frame rearrangements and falls short of the full clone set. An unresolved V gene accounts for under half of the shortfall where checked; the remainder is of unknown origin. For V, J and clone size, that table is used; D and trimming come from the DNA. The sample records under 120,000 clones, about three quarters of which are singletons. In total, the top ten clones hold over 5% of the sample.

This receptor was identified in a female donor in good health and CMV-seropositive. The V and J genes are TRBV7-9 and TRBJ2-7; the D gene identity is not certain. What was sequenced was PBMCs. The nucleotide sequence reads TGTGCCAGCAGCCCGAGCTCCTACGAGCAGTACTTC. Its translation reads: CASSPSSYEQYF.